These 4 T cell receptor beta chains originate from one sample sequenced in a study of blood T cell repertoires in COVID-19. Assay: immunoSEQ multiplex PCR; the TCRdb copy retains only in-frame clones and omits some. The table lists around 270,000 clones, around 83% of them singletons. Source material: peripheral blood. These receptors were collected from a woman between 40 and 50 years old who had recovered from COVID-19.

This clone has only one observation. V and J are TRBV14 and TRBJ2-7; 10 nucleotides line up with TRBD1. Looked up from germline, CDR1 is SGHDN and CDR2 is FVKESK. V lost 4 bases, J lost 3 bases, and 3 bases stayed unmatched. The CDR3 is made up of 14 amino acids. The CDR3 spells CASSRWDRGYEQYF. Here the CDR3 DNA reads TGTGCCAGCAGCCGATGGGACAGGGGCTACGAGCAGTACTTC.

V and J are TRBV6-4 and TRBJ1-5; tentative D call: TRBD1 (5 bases). CDR1 and CDR2 from the germline V gene are MRHNA and SNTAGT. CDR3 length: 15 residues. V gave up 6 bases and J gave up 3 bases, with 15 bases separating them. The CDR3 loop reads CASSAPGKNNQPQHF. The CDR3 nucleotides are TGTGCCAGCAGCGCCCCAGGGAAAAACAATCAGCCCCAGCATTTT.

This clone was seen a handful of times. The chain joins TRBV4-1 to TRBJ2-7; 8 bases map to TRBD1. V lost 0 bases and J lost 6; bases outside the gene matches: 7. The CDR3 length is 15 residues. Germline values: CDR1 MGHRA, CDR2 YSYEKL. The CDR3 loop reads CASSQDPAGGGEQYF. In nucleotides, the CDR3 is TGCGCCAGCAGCCAAGATCCCGCAGGGGGCGGCGAGCAGTACTTC.

The chain is built from TRBV18 and TRBJ2-7; D perhaps matches TRBD1 (5 bases). Trimming removed 4 bases at V and 3 bases at J, with 16 bases between. CDR1 is KGHSH, CDR2 LQKENI, per germline. CDR3 length: 15 residues. CDR3 region: CASSLLSRGYYEQYF. The CDR3 DNA reads as TGTGCCAGCTCACTACTATCTAGGGGCTACTACGAGCAGTACTTC.